This T cell receptor beta chain emerged from a study of regulatory T cells in long-lasting Graves disease (dated by TCRdb to about 2021). Looking at the study overall: Newly diagnosed Graves' disease patients had taken antithyroid drugs for less than 3 months. Persistent Graves' disease patients were compared with newly diagnosed Graves' disease patients by peripheral blood TCR sequencing and RNA sequencing. The study took place in China and was registered as a clinical trial. TCR sequencing covered approximately 13 persistent and approximately 20 newly diagnosed Graves' disease patients, around 35 samples in total.

Overall study outcomes, separate from this receptor: Persistent Graves' disease patients showed lower TCR Shannon entropy and fewer highly expanded clones than newly diagnosed patients, suggesting clonal expansion. As a limitation, the authors acknowledged that the small sample size may reduce accuracy. TRBV28, TRBJ1-2 and TRBJ2-5 were preferentially used in persistent disease, while TRBV20-1 and TRBJ2-1 were favored in newly diagnosed disease. Sequencing and analysis were limited to the TCR beta chain. A larger number of public clonotypes was shared among persistent patients (fewer than 3,000) than among newly diagnosed patients (around 890). Peripheral blood alone was examined, since thyroid tissue, which constituted the primary lesion, could not be accessed.

The sample's time point label, in plain terms: newly diagnosed GD, antithyroid drugs for less than 3 months. For both TCR sequencing and RNA sequencing, RNA was extracted from PBMCs in TRIzol. The diagnosis of Graves' disease was made according to American Thyroid Association guidelines. Patients were recruited from an endocrinology department in Xi'an, China. Each patient gave 7 to 9.5 milliliters of peripheral blood, collected in an EDTA anticoagulant tube. Ficoll Paque Plus density gradient separation was used to isolate PBMCs, and no further T cell sorting was done. An Agilent 2100 Bioanalyzer and agarose gel were used to check RNA quality, while a NanoDrop 2000 measured RNA concentration. Taken from the germline V gene (reference sequence), the CDR1 and CDR2 loops are SEHNR and FQNEAQ. V was cut back by 6 bases and J by 0 bases, leaving a gap of 11 bases between them. Measured from the cysteine to the phenylalanine, the CDR3 is 14 residues long. The sequence is cut down to CDR3 DNA, 42 bases in frame from base 1.

The library was made by multiplex PCR. For sequencing, an Illumina HiSeq 4000 was employed. To build TCR beta libraries, CDR3 regions were amplified by Arm-PCR using iRepertoire HTBI primers. Gel purification was performed on PCR products prior to sequencing. The authors' pipeline ran thus. Gene usage analysis of CDR3 amino acid clonotypes used the roughly 60 TRBV and more than 13 TRBJ segments found across samples. COPE and FqMerger were used to merge filtered high-quality paired reads into contigs. BLAST was used to align contigs to the IMGT TRBV, TRBD and TRBJ reference genes, and CDR3 was defined following IMGT. Clonotypes above 0.1% frequency were classified as highly expanded clones. Shannon entropy served as the measure of repertoire diversity, while the Gini coefficient captured V-J evenness. A clonotype was considered public if more than one individual shared it. TCRdb passed the public sequencing reads through fastp at Q25 and MiXCR, retaining productive beta sequences. Rows with one shared CDR3 protein collapse into an entry with the most common genes and DNA. The authors' filters were not applied to this entry. In this sample the table shows over 500,000 distinct CDR3 sequences, 15% to 20% of which occur a single time. In total, the top ten clones hold 12% of the sample.

The table lists this clonotype with many counts. The antigen this receptor binds is unknown. Base qualities were left out, and no much larger clone turns up one base away. These same data were also listed under a study on T cells in Graves' hyperthyroidism and ophthalmopathy. Per that second paper: Graves' hyperthyroidism was defined as stable when no progression to ophthalmopathy occurred over 18 months of follow-up. Hyperthyroidism patients were aged 18 to 65 years and newly diagnosed, with disease duration of less than 2 months. The study excluded patients with uncontrolled infections, other autoimmune diseases, pregnancy or lactation. Diagnoses were based on clinical symptoms, serum thyroxine and TRAb, thyroid ultrasound and orbital computed tomography. For the first round of RT-PCR on the TCR CDR3, the HTBI primer set was used together with the Qiagen OneStep RT-PCR kit. Most expanded thyroid clonotypes (frequency above 0.001) were also detected in blood, suggesting blood repertoires may reflect thyroid immune responses. In cross-validation, a model built on a 13 V-J signature told ophthalmopathy apart from stable hyperthyroidism with approximately 90% sensitivity and around 81% specificity, and in testing the same model reached 80%/75%. In validation, progression to ophthalmopathy was predicted by the model with nearly 71% sensitivity and 72.22% specificity, a median of about 6 months before onset. TCR V-J signatures able to tell the groups apart were searched for in a discovery cohort of 90 to 100 patients, of whom 40 to 45 had Graves' ophthalmopathy and some 60 had stable Graves' hyperthyroidism. Prospective prediction of ophthalmopathy was tested in an independent validation cohort of about 19 hyperthyroidism patients and around 16 patients who later progressed to ophthalmopathy. The 95 to 100 discovery patients were randomly divided into training and test sets at a 7:3 ratio. The study also compared thyroid tissue and blood T-cell repertoires from about six Graves' hyperthyroidism patients. Once sampling was done, hyperthyroidism patients were given methimazole at a starting dose of 30 mg daily, whereas ophthalmopathy patients were given high-dose intravenous methylprednisolone. Libraries were constructed in a second round of multiplex PCR, after which size selection and purification were carried out. The libraries were sequenced on an Illumina HiSeq2000 using paired-end 100 bp reads. Raw data were processed with SOAPnuke, discarding reads with adapters, uncalled bases, mean Phred below 15, or no exact constant-primer or identifier match. COPE v1.2.5 was used to merge the high-quality paired reads, and each unique nucleotide sequence was defined as a clonotype. Clonotypes were aligned to IMGT TRBV, TRBD and TRBJ reference segments using MiTCR v1.1. The analysis included only V-J combinations with a frequency above 0.0001, which together covered over 98% of the repertoires. A TCS score was defined as the ratio between F50 (clonal expansion) and ExV (chaos), using BLOSUM62-based TCRdist between CDR3 peptides within each V-J. Welch's t-statistics and random forest reduced around 550 V-J features to around 14, which were used in a naive Bayes classifier (R e1071). No statistical method was used to set the sample size in advance, and investigators knew the group allocation. According to the paper, TCR Vbeta CDR3 sequencing was carried out on some 130 peripheral blood samples, which came from around 43 ophthalmopathy, 80 or so hyperthyroidism and about 17 progressor patients.

The sequence was collected from a young man with Graves disease. Donor details come from another sample of the same person, matched by shared clones. The chain was built from TRBV7-9 and TRBJ1-1; the D gene is perhaps TRBD1, from 6 matching bases. This specimen consisted of peripheral blood mononuclear cells (PBMCs), obtained at new diagnosis, from a patient treated with antithyroid drugs. The CDR3 loop reads CASRSDRLNTEAFF. The bases read TGTGCCAGCAGGTCAGACAGGTTGAACACTGAAGCTTTCTTT.